A single sample gave rise to the 12 T cell receptor beta chains below, sequenced in a study of identical twins. Using its own MiXCR run on the 5' RACE reads, TCRdb lists one record per CDR3 protein. The data contain 450,000 to 500,000 distinct CDR3 sequences, over 11% of them seen just once; the ten biggest clones take up approximately 0.98%. Another study also made use of these data, one on yellow fever vaccine responses in identical twins.

The sample consisted of CD4+ T cells sorted from blood. These receptors all come from a woman aged 18 to 35 in good health.

This clonotype was seen only a few times. This chain connects TRBV6-2 or TRBV6-3 to TRBJ2-1; D call uncertain. Germline V gene lookup returns CDR1 MNHEY and CDR2 SVGEGT. With 5 bases removed from V and 2 bases from J, the gap between germline ends came to 4 bases. There are 12 residues in the CDR3. CDR3 nucleotide sequence: TGTGCCAGCAGTGTCACCTACAATGAGCAGTTCTTC. Its protein product is CASSVTYNEQFF.

This clonotype has only a few counts. The chain joins TRBV7-2 to TRBJ2-5, with 8 bases matching TRBD2. The CDR3 runs 15 residues. Germline CDR1 and CDR2: SGHTA and FQGNSA. Trimming at V came to 5 bases and at J to 5 bases, leaving 10 bases not matched to a gene. CDR3 sequence reads: CASSPTSENRETQYF. Written as DNA, the CDR3 is TGTGCCAGCAGCCCGACTAGCGAGAATAGGGAGACCCAGTACTTC. The whole variable domain, filled in from reference TRBV7-2 and TRBJ2-5, reads GAGVSQSPSNKVTEKGKDVELRCDPISGHTALYWYRQSLGQGLEFLIYFQGNSAPDKSGLPSDRFSAERTGGSVSTLTIQRTQQEDSAVYLCASSPTSENRETQYFGPGTRLLVL.

This clonotype was counted only a few times. The CDR3 sequence is CASSLTPSTVTNTEAFF. In DNA form, the CDR3 reads TGTGCCAGCAGTCTGACGCCATCGACAGTAACGAACACTGAAGCTTTCTTT. The gene calls are TRBV28 and TRBJ1-1; tentative D call: TRBD1 (5 bases). Germline CDR1 reads MDHEN; CDR2 reads SYDVKM. V dropped 5 bases and J dropped 1 base, with 20 bases sitting between them. This CDR3 region has 17 residues.

Only a few counts were recorded for this clonotype. The chain carries TRBV3-1 and TRBJ2-2; D may be TRBD2 (6 bases). This CDR3 region has 17 residues. Germline CDR1 LGHDT, CDR2 YNNKEL (reference sequence). V was cut by 2 bases and J by 5 bases, with 18 bases left in between. The CDR3 DNA reads TGTGCCAGCAGCCAAACGGATCCGGGACTCACAACCGGGGAGCTGTTTTTT. This sequence encodes CASSQTDPGLTTGELFF.

The V call is TRBV20-1, the J call TRBJ2-5; TRBD2 aligns across 7 bases. Germline-derived CDR1 and CDR2 are DFQATT and SNEGSKA (reference sequence). The CDR3 is 16 amino acids. The junction had 11 bases not matched to a gene; V was cut back by 3 bases and J by 1 base. The CDR3 nucleotides are TGCAGTGCTAGGCCGGCAGCGGGAAATCTCCAAGAGACCCAGTACTTC. Residues: CSARPAAGNLQETQYF.

The chain recombines TRBV28 with TRBJ2-1; TRBD2 matches 10 bases. The CDR3 runs 15 residues. J gave up 4 bases and V 5 bases, and 5 bases lay outside the gene matches. The V gene's germline CDR1 is MDHEN and CDR2 SYDVKM. This CDR3 is CASSTPGLAYNEQFF. CDR3 DNA sequence: TGTGCCAGCAGTACACCGGGACTAGCGTACAATGAGCAGTTCTTC.

The chain uses TRBV12-3 or TRBV12-4 and TRBJ1-3; D is unresolved. There are 11 residues in the CDR3. For the CDR3, the DNA is TGTGCGGGAGACTATGGAAACACCATATATTTT. Its protein is CAGDYGNTIYF.

This clonotype was observed a handful of times. V usage is TRBV5-6 and J usage is TRBJ2-7, with 9 positions matching TRBD1. CDR1 and CDR2 from the germline V gene are SGHDT and YYEEEE. The CDR3 loop spans 16 amino acids. Trimming took 4 bases from V and 1 from J; bases not matched to a gene: 9. The CDR3 region is CASSRAGTGTSYEQYF. CDR3 nucleotide sequence: TGTGCCAGCAGCCGTGCCGGGACAGGGACGTCCTACGAGCAGTACTTC.

The V call is TRBV15, the J call TRBJ2-4, with D perhaps matching TRBD2 (6 bases). Trimming shortened V by 6 bases and J by 6 bases, and 6 bases separated the two germline ends. The CDR3 is made up of 11 amino acids. Germline assignment: CDR1 LNHNV and CDR2 YYDKDF (reference sequence). The CDR3 DNA reads TGTGCCACCAGGGAGGGAAACATTCAGTACTTC. Protein: CATREGNIQYF.

Only a few counts were recorded for this clonotype. The rearrangement uses TRBV5-1 and TRBJ1-1; no clear D. Deletions cut 4 bases from V and 1 base from J, with 17 bases between. The CDR3 loop spans 16 amino acids. Germline CDR1 and CDR2: SGHRS and YFSETQ. The CDR3: CASSLQPQSGNTEAFF. DNA for the CDR3: TGCGCCAGCAGCCTGCAGCCACAGTCAGGGAACACTGAAGCTTTCTTT.

This clonotype was observed a few times. The chain has TRBV20-1 and TRBJ2-3; D remains ambiguous. The CDR3 loop spans 13 amino acids. CDR1 DFQATT and CDR2 SNEGSKA come from the germline V gene (reference sequence). The CDR3 region has the DNA TGCAGGGCCATATGGGAAGGGCCAGATACGCAGTATTTT. It yields the protein CRAIWEGPDTQYF.

The chain couples TRBV9 to TRBJ2-3; 11 bases are shared with TRBD2. V lost 4 bases to trimming and J lost 0 bases; unmatched junction nucleotides: 4. Germline CDR1 reads SGDLS; CDR2 reads YYNGEE. The CDR3 spans 16 residues. CDR3 bases: TGTGCCAGCAGCTTACGACTAGCGGGGAGCACAGATACGCAGTATTTT. Its translation is CASSLRLAGSTDTQYF.